This is a list of T cell receptor beta chains from one sample in a study of blood T cells in healthy people across ages. Using its own MiXCR run on the 5' RACE reads, TCRdb lists one record per CDR3 protein. The table has about 1.1 million distinct CDR3 sequences, around two fifths seen once. Input material: blood. All receptors come from a young man in good health. CDR3s include the opening cysteine and the closing phenylalanine or tryptophan. A D gene is named only where the DNA matches it firmly. Not all rows give a size; the values are once, few, many and, for expanded clones, a class.

d_call	clone_size	v_call	j_call	cdr3_nt	cdr3_aa
.	.	TRBV10-3	TRBJ2-7	TGTGCCACCAGCGCGGGGACGGCCACCTACGAGCAGTACTTC	CATSAGTATYEQYF
.	.	TRBV9	TRBJ1-1	TGTGCCAGCAGCGTAGGGGCAGATGAAGCTTTCTTT	CASSVGADEAFF
.	once	TRBV4-2	TRBJ2-5	TGTGCCAGCAGCCAACGGGCATCTAACTCTGAGGATGAGCAGTACTTC	CASSQRASNSEDEQYF
TRBD1	.	TRBV29-1	TRBJ1-2	TGCAGCGCACGACAGGGAGCCGACTATGGCTACACCTTC	CSARQGADYGYTF
.	many	TRBV9	TRBJ2-5	TGTGCCAGCAGCGTCGGTAGCGAAGAGACCCAGTACTTC	CASSVGSEETQYF
.	once	TRBV7-8	TRBJ2-1	TGTGCCGGCAGCTTACCCAGGAGTTCAGTCAATGAGCAGTTCTTC	CAGSLPRSSVNEQFF
TRBD1	.	TRBV19	TRBJ1-2	TGTGCCAGTAGTACCCCGGACAGGGGTTCCTATGGCTACACCTTC	CASSTPDRGSYGYTF
.	.	TRBV6-4	TRBJ1-1	TGTGCCAGCAGTGAAAACTCCAACACTGAAGCTTTCTTT	CASSENSNTEAFF
.	.	TRBV10-2	TRBJ1-5	TGCGCCAGCAGTGGACAGGTACTGGATCAGCCCCAGCATTTT	CASSGQVLDQPQHF
TRBD1	many	TRBV10-3	TRBJ2-5	TGTGCCATCAAAGGGACAGGGGGTCTAGAGACCCAGTACTTC	CAIKGTGGLETQYF
.	.	TRBV7-9	TRBJ2-5	TGTGCCAGCAGCTTATCCCGGGGACGCCAAGAGACCCAGTACTTC	CASSLSRGRQETQYF
.	.	TRBV20-1	TRBJ2-3	TGCAGTGCTTCTATAGCGTTGGGGACAGATACGCAGTATTTT	CSASIALGTDTQYF
.	.	TRBV7-2	TRBJ2-1	TGTGCCAGCAGCCAGCAGGGGCATGGTGAGCAGTTCTTC	CASSQQGHGEQFF
TRBD1	.	TRBV5-1	TRBJ2-3	TGCGCCAGCGGCTGGACAGGGGGCGAGGATACGCAGTATTTT	CASGWTGGEDTQYF
TRBD1	.	TRBV5-1	TRBJ1-2	TGCGCCAGCAGCTTGACAGCCTACGACAGGGGAGATGGCTACACCTTC	CASSLTAYDRGDGYTF
TRBD1	.	TRBV7-2	TRBJ1-2	TGTGCCAGCAGCTTAGTTGGGACAGGATCCGGCTACACCTTC	CASSLVGTGSGYTF
.	.	TRBV6-5	TRBJ2-5	TGTGCCAGCAAGAGAGGGGGGTTCCAAGAGACCCAGTACTTC	CASKRGGFQETQYF
.	.	TRBV7-9	TRBJ2-7	TGTGCCAGCAGCTTAAAAGCCTCATTCCGGGACACCTACGAGCAGTACTTC	CASSLKASFRDTYEQYF
.	.	TRBV4-1	TRBJ1-4	TGCGCCAGCAGCCGAAGTACGAGGGGAGACGGTGAAAAACTGTTTTTT	CASSRSTRGDGEKLFF
.	few	TRBV7-9	TRBJ1-6	TGTGCCAGCAGCCGAGGGCGACAGAAAATGGATAATTCACCCCTCCACTTT	CASSRGRQKMDNSPLHF
TRBD1	few	TRBV6-6	TRBJ1-4	TGTGCCAGCAGTTACCATAGGGACAGTAAAAATGAAAAACTGTTTTTT	CASSYHRDSKNEKLFF
.	.	TRBV7-2	TRBJ2-7	TGTGCCAGCAGCCACGCGGGACAAGGCTACGGGCAGTACTTC	CASSHAGQGYGQYF
.	.	TRBV12-3/TRBV12-4	TRBJ1-1	TGTGCCAGCAGTTTAAGGAGGTTTTGGCAGACTGAAGCTTTCTTT	CASSLRRFWQTEAFF
TRBD2	.	TRBV27	TRBJ2-2	TGTGCCAGCAGTTTATGGAGGACTAGCGGGGGGCCGAACACCGGGGAGCTGTTTTTT	CASSLWRTSGGPNTGELFF
TRBD1	few	TRBV7-2	TRBJ2-1	TGTGCCAGCAGCTTAGGACAGGGACCCAGGTTCTTC	CASSLGQGPRFF
.	few	TRBV10-3	TRBJ1-6	TGTGCCATATCCGGACGGACCGAATCACCCCTCCACTTT	CAISGRTESPLHF
.	.	TRBV18	TRBJ2-2	TGTGCCAGCTCACCACCGCTGGGGTCAACCGGGGAGCTGTTTTTT	CASSPPLGSTGELFF
.	.	TRBV10-3	TRBJ2-1	TGTGCCATCAGTGAGGACTCGGGTGGATACAATGAGCAGTTCTTC	CAISEDSGGYNEQFF
.	once	TRBV2	TRBJ1-1	TGTGCCAGCAGTACGGCCGAAGCTTTCTTT	CASSTAEAFF
.	.	TRBV14	TRBJ2-7	TGTGCCAGCAGCCAAGATTTCGGGCGGGGAGCCTCCTACGAGCAGTACTTC	CASSQDFGRGASYEQYF
.	.	TRBV7-6	TRBJ2-7	TGTGCCAGCGGCCTCTGGACTCGCCCCGGGAGCAATGAGCAGTACTTC	CASGLWTRPGSNEQYF
.	few	TRBV12-3/TRBV12-4	TRBJ2-3	TGTGCCAGCGGGGACCCGCAGTATTTT	CASGDPQYF
TRBD1	.	TRBV5-1	TRBJ1-1	TGCGCCAGCAGCTTGGCCAGGACAGGGACGGGTGAAGCTTTCTTT	CASSLARTGTGEAFF
.	.	TRBV14	TRBJ1-1	TGTGCCAGCAGCCAAGATATGACGGGAACGGCTGAAGCTTTCTTT	CASSQDMTGTAEAFF
TRBD2	few	TRBV20-1	TRBJ2-3	TGCAGTGCTAGAGTAGCGGGGGACAGCACAGATACGCAGTATTTT	CSARVAGDSTDTQYF
TRBD2	.	TRBV7-2	TRBJ2-3	TGTGCCAGCAGCTTAAGATCGATGGCGGGGGGGCACACAGATACGCAGTATTTT	CASSLRSMAGGHTDTQYF
.	few	TRBV5-8	TRBJ1-2	TGTGCCAGCAGCTTGAGTTCCGCCCTTGGCTACACCTTC	CASSLSSALGYTF
.	.	TRBV28	TRBJ2-5	TGTGCCAGCAGTTTAGTAAATACGAATGAGCAGTACTTC	CASSLVNTNEQYF
.	few	TRBV4-1	TRBJ2-3	TGCGCCAGCAGCCAAGAAAGCCTCCTTCGCACAGATACGCAGTATTTT	CASSQESLLRTDTQYF
TRBD1	many	TRBV20-1	TRBJ2-5	TGCAGTGCAACACCAGGGGGTCTTCCAATCTCTCAAGAGACCCAGTACTTC	CSATPGGLPISQETQYF
TRBD1	.	TRBV11-1	TRBJ2-1	TGTGCCAGCAGCTTACAAGCTCCCGACAGGGAGCACCGACTGGGGAGTTACAATGAGCAGTTCTTC	CASSLQAPDREHRLGSYNEQFF
TRBD1	.	TRBV12-3/TRBV12-4	TRBJ1-4	TGTGCCAGCAGCCAAAGGACAGGACCGCAAAAACTGTTTTTT	CASSQRTGPQKLFF
TRBD1	.	TRBV11-3	TRBJ2-3	TGTGCCAGCAGCCCCGGACAGGAGGCAGATACGCAGTATTTT	CASSPGQEADTQYF
TRBD1	few	TRBV27	TRBJ1-2	TGTGCCAGCCGGGCAACCAGGGGGATCAACTATGGCTACACCTTC	CASRATRGINYGYTF
.	.	TRBV20-1	TRBJ1-2	TGCAGTGCTGGACCGAAGAGGGGCTACACCTTC	CSAGPKRGYTF
TRBD2	.	TRBV20-1	TRBJ2-1	TGCAGTGCTAGGCTTAGCAGGACTAGCGTTGTGGGTGAGCAGTTCTTC	CSARLSRTSVVGEQFF